These T cell receptor beta chains were read from a single sample in a study of human T cells and chemical hapten exposure. TCRdb re-analysed the RACE reads in MiXCR, keeping a single row per CDR3 protein. This sample has some 57,000 distinct CDR3 sequences, with 7.5% to 10% found just once. The source material was whole blood, sampled in connection with sensitization to the hapten diphenylcyclopropenone (DPC). The receptors here all came from a woman aged 45-65 years with alopecia areata. Some clones in this sample may be carry-over from other donors' samples. The CDR3 runs from the conserved cysteine through the conserved F or W. A D gene is named only where the DNA matches it firmly. Clone size is given for some rows only: seen once, a few or many times, or a class if the clone is expanded.

d_gene	j_gene	v_gene	abundance	CDR3aa	CDR3nt
NA	TRBJ1-6	TRBV18	many	CASSPIRGGSPLHF	TGTGCCAGCTCACCAATCAGAGGGGGTTCACCCCTCCACTTT
TRBD1	TRBJ2-1	TRBV28	NA	CASSTGQGWGEQFF	TGTGCCAGCAGTACTGGACAGGGTTGGGGTGAGCAGTTCTTC
NA	TRBJ1-2	TRBV2	many	CASSVRKGTLYGYTF	TGTGCCAGCAGTGTTAGGAAGGGGACGCTCTATGGCTACACCTTC
NA	TRBJ1-1	TRBV6-5	NA	CASRTNRGSEAFF	TGTGCCAGCAGGACCAACCGTGGGTCTGAAGCTTTCTTT
NA	TRBJ1-2	TRBV6-6	few	CASSKSGRYGYTF	TGTGCCAGCTCTAAATCGGGGAGGTATGGCTACACCTTC
NA	TRBJ2-7	TRBV4-3	many	CASSPFTGINEQYF	TGCGCCAGCAGCCCTTTTACGGGTATTAACGAGCAGTACTTC
NA	TRBJ1-1	TRBV5-5	few	CASSRGQHNTEAFF	TGTGCCAGCAGCCGCGGACAGCATAACACTGAAGCTTTCTTT
NA	TRBJ2-3	TRBV7-2	few	CASSPNQLTSTDTQYF	TGTGCCAGCAGCCCCAACCAGCTAACTAGCACAGATACGCAGTATTTT
TRBD1	TRBJ2-7	TRBV6-5	many	CASSPGGSRAYEQYF	TGTGCCAGCAGCCCAGGGGGTTCCCGGGCCTACGAGCAGTACTTC
NA	TRBJ2-1	TRBV27	many	CASSLKGGRGEQFF	TGTGCCAGCAGTTTGAAGGGAGGAAGGGGTGAGCAGTTCTTC
NA	TRBJ1-3	TRBV12-3/TRBV12-4	many	CASVTVGYSGNTIYF	TGTGCCAGCGTCACGGTGGGTTACTCTGGAAACACCATATATTTT
TRBD1	TRBJ1-1	TRBV7-8	NA	CASSSTGGTWVTEAFF	TGTGCCAGCAGCTCGACAGGGGGGACTTGGGTTACTGAAGCTTTCTTT
NA	TRBJ1-1	TRBV5-1	few	CASSSRSTEAFF	TGCGCCAGCAGCTCCCGTAGCACTGAAGCTTTCTTT
NA	TRBJ2-7	TRBV7-9	many	CASSFPGSYEQYF	TGTGCCAGCAGCTTCCCGGGGTCCTACGAGCAGTACTTC
NA	TRBJ2-1	TRBV29-1	NA	CSVERTWEFF	TGCAGCGTTGAACGGACATGGGAGTTCTTC
NA	TRBJ1-2	TRBV5-4	many	CASSPGTEHGYTF	TGTGCCAGCAGCCCCGGGACGGAGCATGGCTACACCTTC
NA	TRBJ2-5	TRBV10-3	NA	CAISESPGTSGTQYF	TGTGCCATCAGTGAGTCGCCGGGGACCTCGGGGACCCAGTACTTC
TRBD1	TRBJ1-5	TRBV12-3/TRBV12-4	NA	CASRLEGQGSNQPQHF	TGTGCCAGCAGGCTTGAGGGACAGGGATCGAATCAGCCCCAGCATTTT
NA	TRBJ2-1	TRBV7-6	few	CASSQMPGPPSYNEQFF	TGTGCCAGCAGCCAAATGCCAGGGCCCCCTTCCTACAATGAGCAGTTCTTC
TRBD2	TRBJ2-1	TRBV12-3/TRBV12-4	few	CASSLEVGGGRGYNEQFF	TGTGCCAGCAGTTTAGAGGTTGGGGGGGGACGAGGGTACAATGAGCAGTTCTTC
TRBD1	TRBJ2-2	TRBV4-2	NA	CASSQEYPGQGHTGELFF	TGTGCCAGCAGCCAAGAGTATCCGGGACAGGGGCACACCGGGGAGCTGTTTTTT
NA	TRBJ1-1	TRBV5-1	few	CASSSQTNTEAFF	TGCGCCAGCAGCTCCCAGACGAACACTGAAGCTTTCTTT
NA	TRBJ2-2	TRBV7-9	NA	CASSLGSRQPNTGELFF	TGTGCCAGCAGCTTAGGGTCGCGGCAGCCGAACACCGGGGAGCTGTTTTTT
TRBD1	TRBJ2-7	TRBV3-1	NA	CASSRGQVPYEQYF	TGTGCCAGCAGCCGCGGACAGGTCCCCTACGAGCAGTACTTC
TRBD1	TRBJ2-7	TRBV5-1	NA	CASSQTGDEQYF	TGCGCCAGCAGCCAGACAGGGGACGAGCAGTACTTC
NA	TRBJ2-7	TRBV28	many	CASSLGARSYEQYF	TGTGCCAGCAGTCTGGGAGCCAGGTCCTACGAGCAGTACTTC